This entry lists 14 T cell receptor beta chains sequenced from one sample in a study of T cell responses to AZD1222 COVID-19 vaccine. The method was immunoSEQ multiplex PCR; TCRdb's version includes in-frame clones alone and lacks a portion of them. In the table there are some 40,000 clones, around 80% of which are singletons. The sample here was peripheral blood, taken on day 0 of AZD1222 vaccination. The receptors originated from an adult in good health.

The CDR3 protein is CASSPLSRSYSGNTIYF. The CDR3 region has the DNA TGTGCCAGCTCACCACTCAGTCGGTCGTACTCTGGAAACACCATATATTTT. The chain joins TRBV18 to TRBJ1-3, with D unclear. CDR1 and CDR2 from the germline V gene are KGHSH and LQKENI. There are 17 residues in the CDR3. Trimming shortened V by 1 base and J by 0 bases, and 13 bases separated the two germline ends.

The gene calls are TRBV30 and TRBJ2-5; TRBD1 is a possible D gene (6 bases). CDR3 length: 13 amino acids. V was pared by 3 bases and J by 9 bases, with 17 bases between. Germline lookup yields CDR1 GTSNPN and CDR2 SVGIG (reference sequence). CDR3 sequence: CAWSPSTGRAQYF. CDR3 DNA: TGTGCCTGGAGCCCTTCGACAGGTCGGGCCCAGTACTTC.

V is TRBV19 and J is TRBJ2-7; 7 nucleotides align to TRBD1. Germline values: CDR1 LNHDA, CDR2 SQIVND (reference sequence). V shed 3 bases, J shed 7 bases, and the junction held 6 bases outside the gene matches. This CDR3 is built from 13 residues. The CDR3 nucleotides are TGTGCCAGTAGTATCGGACAGGCTGGGGAGCAGTACTTC. It yields the protein CASSIGQAGEQYF.

The CDR3 reads CASSLVWDRVINEQFF. CDR3 bases: TGTGCCAGCAGCTTAGTATGGGACAGGGTGATCAATGAGCAGTTCTTC. The chain links TRBV7-2 to TRBJ2-1; 9 bases fit TRBD1. Germline CDR1 reads SGHTA; CDR2 reads FQGNSA. With 1 base clipped from V and 6 bases from J, the junction kept 7 bases outside the gene matches. The CDR3 totals 16 residues.

This clone was seen just once. V is TRBV6-5 and J is TRBJ2-1; tentative D call: TRBD1 (7 bases). The CDR3 consists of 15 residues. Germline CDR1 is MNHEY and CDR2 is SVGAGI. V was cut by 2 bases and J by 9 bases, with 17 bases left in between. The CDR3 region is CASSYKAGGQGEQFF. The CDR3 region has the DNA TGTGCCAGCAGTTACAAGGCAGGGGGGCAGGGTGAGCAGTTCTTC.

This clone was seen more than once but under ten times. V gene TRBV14 combines with J gene TRBJ1-3; D not resolved. The CDR3 is 15 amino acids. The V gene's germline CDR1 is SGHDN and CDR2 FVKESK. Trimming shortened V by 8 bases and J by 0 bases, and 14 bases separated the two germline ends. The CDR3 protein is CASGEQGFSGNTIYF. Here the CDR3 DNA reads TGTGCCAGCGGGGAACAAGGGTTCTCTGGAAACACCATATATTTT.

The CDR3 DNA reads TGTGCCAGCAGCCAAGCGGGAATCGGGGAGCTGTTTTTT. It is translated as CASSQAGIGELFF. The chain couples TRBV3-1 (or the pseudogene TRBV3-2) to TRBJ2-2, with D possibly matching TRBD2 (5 bases). V lost 1 base and J 7 bases, leaving 7 bases between the germline ends. Germline lookup yields CDR1 LGHDT and CDR2 YNNKEL (reference sequence). The CDR3 is 13 residues long.

The chain is built from TRBV19 and TRBJ1-2; a weak D match, TRBD1 (6 bases). Trimming took off 6 bases at V and 8 bases at J, with 13 bases between the two ends. CDR3 length: 12 residues. Germline V CDR1 and CDR2: LNHDA, SQIVND (reference sequence). CDR3 residues: CASRIQGGGYTF. CDR3 in DNA: TGTGCCAGTAGGATACAGGGAGGCGGCTACACCTTC. The full variable domain, completed using reference TRBV19 and TRBJ1-2, is DGGITQSPKYLFRKEGQNVTLSCEQNLNHDAMYWYRQDPGQGLRLIYYSQIVNDFQKGDIAEGYSVSREKKESFPLTVTSAQKNPTAFYLCASRIQGGGYTFGSGTRLTVV.

The chain employs TRBV4-1 and TRBJ1-1; D unclear. Per germline, CDR1 MGHRA and CDR2 YSYEKL. The CDR3 runs 18 residues. V dropped 0 bases and J dropped 6 bases, with 23 bases sitting between them. The CDR3 DNA sequence: TGCGCCAGCAGCCAAGATTGGCGCATATGGGGAAATGAGCCTGAAGCTTTCTTT. Protein: CASSQDWRIWGNEPEAFF.

The CDR3 protein is CASSTKPGTGGNEQYF. The CDR3 DNA is TGTGCCAGTAGTACCAAACCCGGGACAGGGGGAAACGAGCAGTACTTC. The chain uses TRBV19 and TRBJ2-7; 11 nucleotides line up with TRBD1. Germline trimming cut 4 bases from V and 5 bases from J; bases unmatched to any gene: 10. CDR3 length: 16 amino acids. Germline CDR1 is LNHDA and CDR2 is SQIVND (reference sequence).

The rearrangement links TRBV5-1 to TRBJ2-3; D possibly uses TRBD1 or TRBD2 (6 bases each). Germline V gene data show CDR1 as SGHRS and CDR2 as YFSETQ. The V and J ends lost 4 bases and 1 base respectively, with 16 bases between them. There are 16 residues in the CDR3. The CDR3 here is CASSPEGGARTDTQYF. CDR3 DNA sequence: TGCGCCAGCAGCCCGGAGGGGGGCGCGCGCACAGATACGCAGTATTTT.

This sequence joins TRBV19 and TRBJ1-5, with D perhaps matching TRBD1 (5 bases). The CDR3 covers 13 residues. The germline V and J ends were trimmed by 0 bases and 7 bases, with 7 bases remaining between them. Germline CDR1 reads LNHDA; CDR2 reads SQIVND (reference sequence). CDR3 amino acids: CASSIDRGQPQHF. The DNA of the CDR3 is TGTGCCAGTAGTATAGATAGGGGACAGCCCCAGCATTTT.

The chain employs TRBV19 and TRBJ2-6; D gene uncertain. The V and J ends lost 7 bases and 0 bases respectively, with 10 bases between them. CDR3 length equals 15 residues. CDR1 and CDR2 (germline): LNHDA, SQIVND (reference sequence). The CDR3 is CASTEDASGANVLTF. The DNA for the CDR3 is TGTGCCAGTACCGAGGATGCCTCTGGGGCCAACGTCCTGACTTTC.

This clone was detected only once. The V call is TRBV28, the J call TRBJ1-2; D uncertain. Germline V lookup: CDR1 MDHEN, CDR2 SYDVKM. V was pared by 2 bases and J by 4 bases, with 8 bases between. This CDR3 contains 13 residues. CDR3 in amino acids: CASSLGRAYGYTF. CDR3 DNA: TGTGCCAGCAGTTTAGGGAGGGCCTATGGCTACACCTTC.